A selection of T cell receptor beta chains follows, all from one sample in a study of cytomegalovirus exposure and HLA in healthy donors. Generated by immunoSEQ multiplex PCR, the TCRdb table keeps only in-frame clones and is missing some. The profile covers under 150,000 clones, with more than 60% appearing a single time and roughly 9% taken by the ten largest. The specimen was PBMCs. These receptor sequences come from a woman in her 50s in good health and CMV-seropositive. Each CDR3 is given with its conserved first and last residue. Each record gives: clone size, V gene, J gene, CDR3 protein. Expanded clones are given a class, and other clones once, few, many or no size at all.

clone size: -; V gene: TRBV6-5; J gene: TRBJ2-5; CDR3 protein: CASSPTRETQYF
clone size: -; V gene: TRBV9; J gene: TRBJ2-3; CDR3 protein: CASSVSGREADTQYF
clone size: -; V gene: TRBV7-3; J gene: TRBJ2-1; CDR3 protein: CASSPSPHNEQFF
clone size: -; V gene: TRBV7-9; J gene: TRBJ2-7; CDR3 protein: CASSARTRSGIEQYF
clone size: -; V gene: TRBV7-3; J gene: TRBJ2-1; CDR3 protein: CASSLGLYNEQFF
clone size: few; V gene: TRBV5-4; J gene: TRBJ1-2; CDR3 protein: CASSLEIAEGGYTF
clone size: few; V gene: TRBV10-1; J gene: TRBJ2-1; CDR3 protein: CASSEAAGGLNNEQFF
clone size: -; V gene: TRBV7-2; J gene: TRBJ1-5; CDR3 protein: CASSFGTGGQPQHF
clone size: -; V gene: TRBV5-1; J gene: TRBJ1-6; CDR3 protein: CASREGTDSSYNSPLHF
clone size: -; V gene: TRBV5-1; J gene: TRBJ1-2; CDR3 protein: CASSSTGTGDGYGYTF
clone size: -; V gene: TRBV25-1; J gene: TRBJ2-7; CDR3 protein: CASTTGGASYEQYF
clone size: -; V gene: TRBV10-3; J gene: TRBJ2-3; CDR3 protein: CAISEEGGADTQYF
clone size: few; V gene: TRBV18; J gene: TRBJ2-1; CDR3 protein: CASSPMTSSTSPEQFF
clone size: -; V gene: TRBV19; J gene: TRBJ1-5; CDR3 protein: CASRTGDRQPQHF
clone size: few; V gene: TRBV6-1; J gene: TRBJ1-1; CDR3 protein: CASSDRGLKKAFF
clone size: -; V gene: TRBV6-6; J gene: TRBJ2-2; CDR3 protein: CAAQPRNTGELFF
clone size: few; V gene: TRBV6-6; J gene: TRBJ1-2; CDR3 protein: CASSYSGREVNGYTF
clone size: -; V gene: TRBV7-9; J gene: TRBJ1-2; CDR3 protein: CASSMGQGNYGYTF
clone size: -; V gene: TRBV10-2; J gene: TRBJ1-5; CDR3 protein: CASSDEGVQPQHF
clone size: few; V gene: TRBV10-3; J gene: TRBJ2-1; CDR3 protein: CAIRPGGAGGDEQFF
clone size: -; V gene: TRBV7-9; J gene: TRBJ1-4; CDR3 protein: CASSRQAGEKLFF
clone size: few; V gene: TRBV9; J gene: TRBJ2-2; CDR3 protein: CASSVGVLAGVRELFF
clone size: once; V gene: TRBV7-6; J gene: TRBJ1-1; CDR3 protein: CASSPWGETEAFF
clone size: -; V gene: TRBV30; J gene: TRBJ2-3; CDR3 protein: CAWSVATDTQYF
clone size: -; V gene: TRBV15; J gene: TRBJ2-7; CDR3 protein: CATSSLHGQGSEQYF
clone size: -; V gene: TRBV6-6; J gene: TRBJ1-2; CDR3 protein: CASSRGGEEIYGYTF
clone size: -; V gene: TRBV19; J gene: TRBJ1-1; CDR3 protein: CASRLQGGTEAFF